Presented here are 29 T cell receptor beta chains from one specimen sequenced in a study of CD8 T cell repertoires and HIV-1 epitope variants. Sequenced by immunoSEQ multiplex PCR; TCRdb stores in-frame clones only, minus some. Here the sample spans about 2,900 clones, approximately 76% being singletons. Their specific antigens are unknown. Sequenced: cultured CD8+ T cells derived from PBMCs. The receptors here all came from a male donor with HIV.

The CDR3 loop is CASSSPVQGAANTGELFF. The CDR3 nucleotides are TGTGCCAGCTCAAGTCCGGTACAGGGGGCAGCGAACACCGGGGAGCTGTTTTTT. The chain links TRBV7-3 to TRBJ2-2; 9 bases match TRBD1. The CDR3 is 18 amino acids. Germline V gene data show CDR1 as SGHTA and CDR2 as FQGTGA. Losses at the gene ends were 8 bases for V and 0 bases for J; bases not matched to a gene: 13. Full variable domain (remainder filled in from reference TRBV7-3 and TRBJ2-2): GAGVSQTPSNKVTEKGKYVELRCDPISGHTALYWYRQSLGQGPEFLIYFQGTGAADDSGLPNDRFFAVRPEGSVSTLKIQRTERGDSAVYLCASSSPVQGAANTGELFFGEGSRLTVL.

On this clone itself: At the DNA level, this CDR3 is encoded by other sequences in the same sample as well. This chain uses TRBV6-5 with TRBJ2-7, with D possibly matching TRBD1 (6 bases). This CDR3 is built from 16 residues. The V and J ends lost 6 bases and 1 base respectively, with 19 bases between them. Germline CDR1 reads MNHEY; CDR2 reads SVGAGI. CDR3 bases: TGTGCCAGCAGCTACCTCGGACAGTCCATATCCTACGAGCAGTACTTC. Translation gives CASSYLGQSISYEQYF.

The V and J genes are TRBV7-9 and TRBJ1-4; no clear D. The CDR3 spans 14 residues. Trimming took 5 bases from V and 8 from J, leaving 15 bases between them. Germline CDR1 and CDR2: SEHNR and FQNEAQ (reference sequence). CDR3 sequence (DNA): TGTGCCAGCAGCAGAGTACCTAAGGAGGAAAAACTGTTTTTT. As protein: CASSRVPKEEKLFF.

This chain joins TRBV5-6 and TRBJ1-4; D perhaps matches TRBD1 (5 bases). The CDR3 is 12 amino acids. The germline CDR1 and CDR2 sequences are SGHDT and YYEEEE. The V end lost 0 bases, the J end lost 10 bases, and 7 bases lay between the germline ends. The chain's CDR3 is CASSLGGAKLFF. The CDR3 nucleotides are TGTGCCAGCAGCTTGGGAGGGGCAAAACTGTTTTTT. Full variable domain (remainder filled in from reference TRBV5-6 and TRBJ1-4): DAGVTQSPTHLIKTRGQQVTLRCSPKSGHDTVSWYQQALGQGPQFIFQYYEEEERQRGNFPDRFSGHQFPNYSSELNVNALLLGDSALYLCASSLGGAKLFFGSGTQLSVL.

CDR3 coding DNA: TGTGCCAGCAGCTTAGGCGAGGGGGAGAGGTACGAGCAGTACTTC. Amino acids: CASSLGEGERYEQYF. The chain recombines TRBV7-9 with TRBJ2-7, with D possibly TRBD1 on 6 matching bases. The V gene's germline CDR1 is SEHNR and CDR2 FQNEAQ (reference sequence). V lost 1 base to trimming and J lost 4 bases, with 14 bases between them. The CDR3 length is 15 residues.

The CDR3 DNA sequence: TGTGCCAGCAGCTTAGCGCAGGGATGGGGCTACACCTTC. Its protein product is CASSLAQGWGYTF. V is TRBV7-9 and J is TRBJ1-2, with D possibly being TRBD1 (5 bases). The germline V gene has CDR1 SEHNR and CDR2 FQNEAQ (reference sequence). This CDR3 region has 13 residues. V lost 0 bases, J lost 8 bases, and 10 bases lay in between.

This clone was recorded once. CDR3 in amino acids: CASSTGQGADEQYF. Here the CDR3 DNA reads TGTGCCAGCAGTACGGGACAGGGGGCGGACGAGCAGTACTTC. V and J are TRBV28 and TRBJ2-7, with TRBD1 matching 12 bases. CDR3 length: 14 residues. Germline CDR1 is MDHEN and CDR2 is SYDVKM. Germline trimming cut 5 bases from V and 5 bases from J; bases unmatched to any gene: 4.

This chain uses TRBV28 with TRBJ2-7; 7 bases map to TRBD1. The germline gives CDR1 MDHEN, CDR2 SYDVKM. The CDR3 is 16 amino acids. J gave up 3 bases and V 4 bases, and 12 bases lay outside the gene matches. The CDR3 loop reads CASSWSLGQSLYEQYF. CDR3 sequence (DNA): TGTGCCAGCAGTTGGTCACTGGGACAGAGCCTCTACGAGCAGTACTTC.

The rearrangement joins TRBV6-5 to TRBJ2-7; D might be TRBD1 or TRBD2, each matching 5 bases. Trimming removed 6 bases from V and 0 bases from J, with 9 bases in between. CDR1 is MNHEY and CDR2 is SVGAGI in the germline V gene. The CDR3 covers 13 residues. The CDR3 DNA reads TGTGCCAGCAGCCCGAGGGGCTCCTACGAGCAGTACTTC. This sequence encodes CASSPRGSYEQYF.

This chain connects TRBV7-1 to TRBJ2-3; a weak D match, TRBD2 (5 bases). TRBV7-1 is identified as an open reading frame with a role that is uncertain. Trimming cost V 4 bases and J 5 bases, with 13 bases left between them. The CDR3 runs to 14 residues. The CDR3 DNA reads as TGTGCCAGCAGCTTAGCGAGCGTTGGAGATACGCAGTATTTT. Residues: CASSLASVGDTQYF.

This chain joins TRBV18 and TRBJ2-3; 7 nucleotides match TRBD2. The CDR3 consists of 15 residues. Looked up from germline, CDR1 is KGHSH and CDR2 is LQKENI. Unmatched junction bases numbered 2, after V lost 2 bases and J lost 0 bases. CDR3 sequence reads: CASSPAGVSTDTQYF. Here the CDR3 DNA reads TGTGCCAGCTCACCAGCGGGGGTAAGCACAGATACGCAGTATTTT.

The rearrangement uses TRBV7-9 and TRBJ2-1; D gene ambiguous. There are 12 residues in the CDR3. The V end lost 5 bases, the J end lost 7 bases, and 9 bases lay between the germline ends. Per the germline V gene, CDR1 is SEHNR and CDR2 is FQNEAQ (reference sequence). The CDR3, as DNA: TGTGCCAGCAGCCCCCTCTGGAATGAGCAGTTCTTC. It codes for CASSPLWNEQFF.

A word on this clone: The germline gene is not matched at one end of the junction; a read error may be the cause. This chain uses TRBV27 with TRBJ1-6; 10 bases map to TRBD1. The CDR3 loop spans 15 amino acids. CDR1 and CDR2 from the germline V gene are MNHEY and SMNVEV (reference sequence). The CDR3 protein is CASGLSGTGVSPLHF. Written as DNA, the CDR3 is TGTGCCAGCGGTTTATCCGGGACAGGGGTTTCACCCCTCCACTTT.

This chain connects TRBV11-1 to TRBJ2-7, with D perhaps matching TRBD2 (7 bases). V lost 2 bases, J lost 5 bases, and 19 bases lay in between. There are 16 residues in the CDR3. Per the germline V gene, CDR1 is SGHAT and CDR2 is FQDESV (reference sequence). The CDR3 nucleotides are TGTGCCAGCAGCTTAATGGCCGCGGAAGGGGGGGACGAGCAGTACTTC. This gives the protein CASSLMAAEGGDEQYF.

The J gene is TRBJ2-7, the V gene TRBV7-8; possibly TRBD2 for D (6 bases). Trimming cost V 5 bases and J 3 bases, with 14 bases left between them. From germline, CDR1 is SGHVS and CDR2 FQNEAQ. CDR3 length equals 14 residues. The CDR3 DNA follows: TGTGCCAGCAGCCCAAGGGCGGGGCACTACGAGCAGTACTTC. Its translation: CASSPRAGHYEQYF.

The table lists this clone with a few counts. V gene TRBV6-1 combines with J gene TRBJ2-6, with TRBD1 matching 7 bases. V lost 2 bases, J lost 0 bases, and 1 base stayed unmatched. CDR1 and CDR2 (germline): MNHNS, SASEGT. This CDR3 contains 16 residues. The CDR3 sequence: CASSESGGSGANVLTF. The CDR3 bases are TGTGCCAGCAGTGAATCAGGGGGCTCTGGGGCCAACGTCCTGACTTTC.

This chain uses TRBV5-1 with TRBJ2-7; 7 bases line up with TRBD1. In germline, CDR1 is SGHRS, CDR2 YFSETQ. This CDR3 region has 15 residues. V shed 0 bases, J shed 2 bases, and the junction held 5 bases outside the gene matches. The CDR3 reads CASSLGTGETYEQYF. In nucleotides, the CDR3 is TGCGCCAGCAGCTTGGGGACAGGCGAAACCTACGAGCAGTACTTC.

J is TRBJ2-4 and V is TRBV7-9; 9 bases fit TRBD1. The junction had 16 bases not matched to a gene; V was cut back by 5 bases and J by 8 bases. This CDR3 has 17 amino acids. Germline values: CDR1 SEHNR, CDR2 FQNEAQ (reference sequence). CDR3 bases: TGTGCCAGCAGCCCAGGGACAGGGAGAGGGTTATGGGACATTCAGTACTTC. It specifies CASSPGTGRGLWDIQYF.

The rearrangement joins TRBV7-9 to TRBJ2-5; D not resolved. Germline values: CDR1 SEHNR, CDR2 FQNEAQ (reference sequence). V lost 5 bases and J 1 base, leaving 11 bases between the germline ends. The CDR3 is 14 residues long. CDR3 loop: CASSRAMAQETQYF. CDR3 coding DNA: TGTGCCAGCAGCCGAGCCATGGCCCAAGAGACCCAGTACTTC. Looking up the rest from reference TRBV7-9 and TRBJ2-5 gives the full variable domain: DTGVSQNPRHKITKRGQNVTFRCDPISEHNRLYWYRQTLGQGPEFLTYFQNEAQLEKSRLLSDRFSAERPKGSFSTLEIQRTEQGDSAMYLCASSRAMAQETQYFGPGTRLLVL.

V and J are TRBV21-1 and TRBJ2-3; TRBD2 reflects the table's D call only, with no check against the DNA. TRBV21-1 is flagged as a pseudogene. The CDR3 is made up of 15 amino acids. The CDR3 coding sequence is TGTGCCAGCAGTTCTAGCGGATCGGGCACAGATACGCAGTATTTT. Its translation is CASSSSGSGTDTQYF.

This clone was counted once. V usage is TRBV9 and J usage is TRBJ1-2; tentatively, D is TRBD1 (6 bases). V was trimmed by 3 bases and J by 4 bases, leaving 13 bases between them. The CDR3 is 14 residues long. Germline V gene lookup returns CDR1 SGDLS and CDR2 YYNGEE. CDR3 residues: CASSEGGTFYGYTF. In DNA form, the CDR3 reads TGTGCCAGCAGCGAGGGGGGGACGTTCTATGGCTACACCTTC.

The chain uses TRBV4-3 and TRBJ2-1, with TRBD2 identical over 8 bases. Per germline, CDR1 LGHNA and CDR2 YSLEER. The CDR3 is 16 amino acids. Trimming took 5 bases from V and 5 from J; bases not matched to a gene: 11. The CDR3 nucleotides read TGCGCCAGCAGCGCCTACTCGGGGGGGCCCGACAATGAGCAGTTCTTC. Amino acids: CASSAYSGGPDNEQFF.

The chain links TRBV11-2 to TRBJ1-4; D gene ambiguous. The CDR3 runs to 14 residues. Trimming left V 4 bases short and J 5 bases short, with 11 bases between. Looked up from germline, CDR1 is SGHAT and CDR2 is FQNNGV. CDR3 amino acids: CASSSWEENEKLFF. The CDR3, as DNA: TGTGCCAGCAGCTCTTGGGAAGAAAATGAAAAACTGTTTTTT.

This chain connects TRBV5-4 to TRBJ1-2; 9 nucleotides align to TRBD1. The junction had 10 bases not matched to a gene; V was cut back by 2 bases and J by 5 bases. The CDR3 spans 16 residues. Germline-derived CDR1 and CDR2 are SGHNT and YYREEE (reference sequence). The chain's CDR3 is CASSFGIGTGPYGYTF. CDR3 bases: TGTGCCAGCAGCTTCGGAATAGGGACAGGGCCTTATGGCTACACCTTC.

V usage is TRBV27 and J usage is TRBJ2-7, with TRBD2 as a possible D gene (5 bases). In germline, CDR1 is MNHEY, CDR2 SMNVEV (reference sequence). CDR3 length: 13 amino acids. Trimming left V 8 bases short and J 6 bases short, with 17 bases between. The CDR3 loop is CASGNWPAGEQYF. The DNA of the CDR3 is TGTGCCAGCGGTAACTGGCCTGCGGGCGAGCAGTACTTC.

V and J are TRBV28 and TRBJ2-3; 8 nucleotides align to TRBD2. The CDR3 loop spans 17 amino acids. The V gene end was trimmed by 5 bases and the J gene end by 0 bases; junction bases not matched to a gene: 10. The germline gives CDR1 MDHEN, CDR2 SYDVKM. The CDR3 bases are TGTGCCAGCAGTATCCCTAGCGGGCTCCCTAGCACAGATACGCAGTATTTT. It encodes CASSIPSGLPSTDTQYF. Complete variable domain (other parts from reference TRBV28 and TRBJ2-3): DVKVTQSSRYLVKRTGEKVFLECVQDMDHENMFWYRQDPGLGLRLIYFSYDVKMKEKGDIPEGYSVSREKKERFSLILESASTNQTSMYLCASSIPSGLPSTDTQYFGPGTRLTVL.

This clone was detected only once. V usage is TRBV18 and J usage is TRBJ1-1, with D possibly TRBD1 on 5 matching bases. This CDR3 has 15 residues. Germline V gene sequence: CDR1 KGHSH, CDR2 LQKENI. Trimming removed 5 bases at V and 0 bases at J, with 13 bases between. The CDR3 loop reads CASSFREGLNTEAFF. The CDR3, as DNA: TGTGCCAGCTCATTCCGGGAGGGGCTGAACACTGAAGCTTTCTTT.

The genes are TRBV28 and TRBJ2-7, with TRBD1 matching over 8 bases. The CDR3 sequence is 16 residues long. Germline CDR1 MDHEN, CDR2 SYDVKM. After removal of 6 bases from V and 2 bases from J, the junction contained 12 bases not matched to a gene. CDR3 sequence reads: CASSQSRDRRTYEQYF. CDR3 DNA: TGTGCCAGCAGCCAATCCCGGGACAGGCGTACCTACGAGCAGTACTTC.

V gene TRBV29-1 combines with J gene TRBJ2-2; D unresolved. The CDR3 has 14 residues. Trimming removed 4 bases at V and 1 base at J, with 10 bases between. CDR1 and CDR2 (germline): SQVTM, ANQGSEA. The CDR3 sequence: CSVVGNLNTGELFF. Here the CDR3 DNA reads TGCAGCGTTGTCGGAAACCTGAACACCGGGGAGCTGTTTTTT.